This T cell receptor beta chain appears in the sequencing data of a study of blood T cell repertoires in COVID-19. TCRdb's copy holds only in-frame clones and misses some; the assay was immunoSEQ multiplex PCR. The sample lists 100,000 or so clones, around 79% seen once, with 24% in the top ten. As regards this clone: One junction end disagrees with the germline gene, perhaps due to a read error.

This CDR3 is 16 amino acids long. In germline, CDR1 is SGHTA, CDR2 FQGTGA. The specimen sequenced was peripheral blood. This TCR derives from a human donor in a cohort sampled during active COVID-19. The chain carries TRBV7-3 and TRBJ2-5; 7 nucleotides line up with TRBD1. The CDR3 reads CASSLTTGLYQETQYF. The CDR3 region has the DNA TGTGCCAGCAGCCTAACGACAGGGTTGTACCAAGAGACCCAGTACTTC. Combining the CDR3 with reference TRBV7-3 and TRBJ2-5 gives the whole variable domain GAGVSQTPSNKVTEKGKYVELRCDPISGHTALYWYRQSLGQGPEFLIYFQGTGAADDSGLPNDRFFAVRPEGSVSTLKIQRTERGDSAVYLCASSLTTGLYQETQYFGPGTRLLVL.